This T cell receptor beta chain was obtained from a study of T cells in localized non-small cell lung cancer. The method was immunoSEQ multiplex PCR; TCRdb's version includes in-frame clones alone and lacks a portion of them. The data show tens of thousands of clones, about nine tenths seen once. Germline V CDR1 and CDR2: MNHNS, SASEGT. The CDR3 has 16 residues. V was pared by 0 bases and J by 5 bases, with 16 bases between. The sequences come from peripheral blood, collected before any cancer treatment. The source is a man between 35 and 75 years old with stage I squamous cell lung carcinoma. The chain links TRBV6-1 to TRBJ1-2; weak D call: TRBD1 (5 bases). The CDR3 protein is CASSEAVRVGEYGYTF. The CDR3, as DNA: TGTGCCAGCAGTGAAGCGGTGAGGGTAGGGGAGTATGGCTACACCTTC.